Below, 9 T cell receptor beta chains from the same sample are listed, as sequenced in a study of blood T cell repertoires in COVID-19. Repertoires were generated with immunoSEQ multiplex PCR, while TCRdb's copy carries only in-frame clones and drops some. Seen here are 60,000 or so clones, 65% to 85% observed once, and the top ten hold 10%. Sequencing used peripheral blood. The receptors come from a man aged 25 to 45 with COVID-19, enrolled during active disease.

The J gene is TRBJ2-5, the V gene TRBV6-6; D might be TRBD1 (5 bases). CDR1 is MNHNY, CDR2 SVGAGI, per germline (reference sequence). With 7 bases removed from V and 2 bases from J, the gap between germline ends came to 17 bases. The CDR3 contains 15 residues. The CDR3 DNA reads TGTGCCAGCACCCCTGGGGCGGCTAGTCAAGAGACCCAGTACTTC. As protein: CASTPGAASQETQYF.

The gene calls are TRBV4-1 and TRBJ1-4; a possible D gene is TRBD1 (6 bases). CDR1 MGHRA and CDR2 YSYEKL come from the germline V gene. The CDR3 consists of 13 residues. V lost 4 bases and J 8 bases, leaving 11 bases between the germline ends. The CDR3 DNA follows: TGCGCCAGCAGCCTATGGGGGGGCGAAAAACTGTTTTTT. Encoded protein: CASSLWGGEKLFF.

The J gene is TRBJ2-1, the V gene TRBV6-4; TRBD2 matches at 10 bases. V was pared by 5 bases and J by 5 bases, with 6 bases of the junction left unmatched. This CDR3 comprises 15 residues. The germline gives CDR1 MRHNA, CDR2 SNTAGT. In DNA form, the CDR3 reads TGTGCCAGCAGTAAAGCGGGAGGGCCAGACAATGAGCAGTTCTTC. This translates into CASSKAGGPDNEQFF.

The chain joins TRBV5-1 to TRBJ2-1; TRBD2 matches 10 bases. The germline gives CDR1 SGHRS, CDR2 YFSETQ. The V segment lost 5 bases and the J segment 4 bases; nucleotides outside the gene matches: 9. This CDR3 has 16 amino acids. This CDR3 is CASRRASGGQYNEQFF. The CDR3 DNA reads TGCGCCAGCAGGCGGGCTAGCGGGGGTCAGTACAATGAGCAGTTCTTC.

The chain employs TRBV5-4 and TRBJ2-1; 7 nucleotides align to TRBD2. Trimming at V came to 0 bases and at J to 5 bases, leaving 8 bases not matched to a gene. Germline CDR1 reads SGHNT; CDR2 reads YYREEE (reference sequence). The length of the CDR3 is 16 residues. CDR3 sequence: CASSLEATSTHNEQFF. The CDR3 nucleotides are TGTGCCAGCAGCTTGGAGGCGACTAGCACCCACAATGAGCAGTTCTTC.

The chain joins TRBV28 to TRBJ2-4; TRBD1 matches at 8 bases. Germline CDR1 and CDR2: MDHEN and SYDVKM. With V trimmed by 5 bases and J by 2 bases, 8 bases remained unmatched. The CDR3 length is 16 residues. The CDR3 DNA reads as TGTGCCAGCAGTCGGACAGGGATTGTAACCAAAAACATTCAGTACTTC. Residues: CASSRTGIVTKNIQYF. Filled out from reference TRBV28 and TRBJ2-4, the complete variable domain reads DVKVTQSSRYLVKRTGEKVFLECVQDMDHENMFWYRQDPGLGLRLIYFSYDVKMKEKGDIPEGYSVSREKKERFSLILESASTNQTSMYLCASSRTGIVTKNIQYFGAGTRLSVL.

V usage is TRBV9 and J usage is TRBJ2-3, with 8 bases matching TRBD2. CDR1 and CDR2 from the germline V gene are SGDLS and YYNGEE. The V segment lost 7 bases and the J segment 5 bases; nucleotides outside the gene matches: 12. This CDR3 region has 15 residues. The DNA for the CDR3 is TGTGCCAGCGCCACGAGACGGGAGGGGGGAGATACGCAGTATTTT. Amino acids: CASATRREGGDTQYF.

This chain connects TRBV12-2 to TRBJ2-7; the table names TRBD1, a call not compared with the DNA. TRBV12-2 constitutes a pseudogene. The CDR3 consists of 16 residues. CDR3 sequence reads: CASRPSCQASSYEQYF. In DNA, the CDR3 is TGTGCAAGTCGCCCCTCGTGCCAGGCAAGCTCCTACGAGCAGTACTTC.

The chain links TRBV28 to TRBJ1-1; D perhaps matches TRBD1 (5 bases). CDR1 and CDR2 from the germline V gene are MDHEN and SYDVKM. The CDR3 covers 14 residues. V shed 4 bases and J shed 4 bases, with 13 bases lying between them. CDR3 nucleotide sequence: TGTGCCAGCAGTTCGGGGGGTTGGCGCACTGAAGCTTTCTTT. This encodes CASSSGGWRTEAFF.